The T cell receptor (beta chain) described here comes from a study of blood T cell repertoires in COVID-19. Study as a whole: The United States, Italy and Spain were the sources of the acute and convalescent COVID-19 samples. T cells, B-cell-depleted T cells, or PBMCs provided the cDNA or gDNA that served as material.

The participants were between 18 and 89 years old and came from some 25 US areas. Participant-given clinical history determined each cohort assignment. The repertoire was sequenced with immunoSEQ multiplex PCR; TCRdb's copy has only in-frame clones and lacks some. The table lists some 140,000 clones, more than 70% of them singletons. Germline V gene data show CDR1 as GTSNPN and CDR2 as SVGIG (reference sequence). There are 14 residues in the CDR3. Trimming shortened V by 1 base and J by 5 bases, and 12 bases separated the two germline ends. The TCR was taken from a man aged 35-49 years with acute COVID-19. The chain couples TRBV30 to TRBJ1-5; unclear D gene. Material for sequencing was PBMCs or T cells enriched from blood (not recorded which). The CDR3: CAWSGGSPYQPQHF. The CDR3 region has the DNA TGTGCCTGGAGTGGAGGTAGCCCTTATCAGCCCCAGCATTTT. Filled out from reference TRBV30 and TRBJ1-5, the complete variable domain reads SQTIHQWPATLVQPVGSPLSLECTVEGTSNPNLYWYRQAAGRGLQLLFYSVGIGQISSEVPQNLSASRPQDRQFILSSKKLLLSDSGFYLCAWSGGSPYQPQHFGDGTRLSIL.